The entry below gives a single TCR beta chain sequence along with its context. The CDR3 has 15 amino acids. The germline V gene encodes CDR1 SGHKS and CDR2 YYEKEE (reference sequence). The V and J ends lost 1 base and 3 bases, in that order; junction bases with no gene match: 1. Original analysis: Amplifying reference gene primers gave estimates of nucleated cell counts. TCRdb keeps only in-frame clones here, not all; method: immunoSEQ multiplex PCR. D and trimming were read from the DNA, whereas the V and J calls and clone size are those reported in that table. This table has over 300,000 clones, 89% appearing once. The data were taken from a study of blood T cell repertoires in COVID-19.

This sequence joins TRBV5-5 and TRBJ2-3; TRBD2 aligns across 11 bases. This sequence originates from a man younger than 30 who had recovered from COVID-19. Sequencing was carried out using peripheral blood. The CDR3 here is CASSLTSGGTDTQYF. CDR3 nucleotides: TGTGCCAGCAGCTTGACTAGCGGGGGAACAGATACGCAGTATTTT.